This T cell receptor (beta chain) was obtained from a study of tumor and adjacent non-tumor tissue in lung cancer. Study in general: Patients were aged roughly 31 to 76, about ten men and roughly 5 women, stage I to III. Samples averaged about 3.8 million productive TCRbeta reads each.

On this clonotype: Antigen unknown.

Study-level findings and limits: TCR diversity was significantly greater in tumor than normal lung tissue.

The V and J ends lost 8 bases and 3 bases respectively, with 20 bases between them. This CDR3 contains 16 residues. CDR1 is ENHRY, CDR2 SYGVKD, per germline. This sample's RNA came from whole unsorted tissue. The library came from three nested PCR rounds adapted from ARM-PCR protocols. TCRdb itself ran the multiplex PCR reads through MiXCR, one entry per CDR3 protein. The sample holds fewer than 120,000 distinct CDR3 sequences, around 82% seen once. Sequencing used lung tumor tissue. This receptor was identified in a man between 65 and 85 years old with non-small cell lung cancer. This chain connects TRBV10-3 to TRBJ1-5; weak D call: TRBD1 (6 bases). The CDR3 reads CAIGSGGVSDNQPQHF. In DNA form, the CDR3 reads TGTGCCATCGGAAGCGGGGGCGTCTCTGACAATCAGCCCCAGCATTTT.